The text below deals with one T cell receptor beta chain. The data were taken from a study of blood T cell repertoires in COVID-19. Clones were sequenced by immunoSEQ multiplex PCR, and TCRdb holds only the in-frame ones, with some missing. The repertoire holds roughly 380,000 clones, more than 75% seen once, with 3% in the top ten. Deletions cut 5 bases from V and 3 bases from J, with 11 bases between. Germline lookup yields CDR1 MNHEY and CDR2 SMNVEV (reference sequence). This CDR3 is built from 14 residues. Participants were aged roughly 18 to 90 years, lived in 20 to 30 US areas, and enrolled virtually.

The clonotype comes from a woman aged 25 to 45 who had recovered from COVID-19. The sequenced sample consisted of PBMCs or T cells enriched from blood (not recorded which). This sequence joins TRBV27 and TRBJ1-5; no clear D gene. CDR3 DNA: TGTGCCAGCAGTCCCGGGGAGGCCAATCAGCCCCAGCATTTT. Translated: CASSPGEANQPQHF.